This note documents a single TCR beta chain sequence. These data originate in a study of shared clonotypes between healthy human individuals. Method: immunoSEQ multiplex PCR; TCRdb's copy keeps in-frame clones and lacks some. Of more than 2 million clones in the sample, 95% were seen once. This CDR3 has 15 amino acids. Germline V gene lookup returns CDR1 SGHAT and CDR2 FQNNGV. Trimming stripped 2 bases from V and 1 base from J, with 12 bases between. The material sequenced was naive CD4+ T cells sorted from blood. As to subset: CD45RA+ positively selected. This rearrangement joins TRBV11-2 to TRBJ2-7, with D unresolved. The sequence came from a man aged 18-30 years in good health. CDR3 loop: CASSLQVIRSYEQYF. For the CDR3, the DNA is TGTGCCAGCAGCTTACAGGTCATTCGATCCTACGAGCAGTACTTC.